Shown below are 7 T cell receptor beta chains from a single sample sequenced in a study of T-cell memory formation after mild COVID-19. MiXCR was run by TCRdb on the 5' RACE reads, yielding one entry per CDR3 protein. Of tens of thousands of distinct CDR3 sequences in the sample, approximately 16% were seen once. Input material: PBMCs or a T cell subset sorted from them (not recorded which). The receptors were sampled from an adult woman who had mild COVID-19 (a few samples of this study predate the infection). Cell type and time point are not known.

This clonotype has only a few counts. V and J are TRBV7-9 and TRBJ2-1; D might be TRBD1 (5 bases). CDR3 length: 15 amino acids. Germline lookup yields CDR1 SEHNR and CDR2 FQNEAQ (reference sequence). V lost 0 bases and J 1 base, leaving 7 bases between the germline ends. The CDR3 reads CASSLAGASYNEQFF. The CDR3 DNA follows: TGTGCCAGCAGCTTAGCAGGGGCTTCCTACAATGAGCAGTTCTTC. Drawing the rest from reference TRBV7-9 and TRBJ2-1, the complete variable domain is DTGVSQNPRHKITKRGQNVTFRCDPISEHNRLYWYRQTLGQGPEFLTYFQNEAQLEKSRLLSDRFSAERPKGSFSTLEIQRTEQGDSAMYLCASSLAGASYNEQFFGPGTRLTVL.

V usage is TRBV7-9 and J usage is TRBJ1-2; D is undetermined. V lost 5 bases and J lost 10, with 17 bases in between. Germline values: CDR1 SEHNR, CDR2 FQNEAQ (reference sequence). The CDR3 is 13 amino acids. CDR3 nucleotides: TGTGCCAGCAGCAACGCGCGATCGTTCGACTACACCTTC. Protein: CASSNARSFDYTF.

The chain employs TRBV12-3 or TRBV12-4 and TRBJ1-2; D is possibly TRBD1 (6 bases). V lost 7 bases and J 7 bases, leaving 22 bases between the germline ends. The CDR3 has 15 amino acids. The CDR3 bases are TGTGCCAGCAACGAAGTAGGGGGAACAATGGTTGGCTACACCTTC. As protein: CASNEVGGTMVGYTF.

CDR3 bases: TGTGCCAGCAGTCACCGGGACTTCTATGGCTACACCTTC. Translated: CASSHRDFYGYTF. The chain employs TRBV6-2 or TRBV6-3 and TRBJ1-2; TRBD1 might be the D (5 bases). V dropped 5 bases and J dropped 4 bases, with 11 bases sitting between them. The CDR3 length is 13 residues. Germline loops: CDR1 MNHEY, CDR2 SVGEGT.

This clonotype was recorded only once. The rearrangement links TRBV28 to TRBJ2-6; no clear D gene. Germline CDR1 MDHEN, CDR2 SYDVKM. V dropped 4 bases and J dropped 3 bases, with 4 bases sitting between them. The CDR3 spans 13 residues. CDR3: CASSWIGANVLTF. CDR3 bases: TGTGCCAGCAGTTGGATTGGGGCCAACGTCCTGACTTTC.

The V call is TRBV20-1, the J call TRBJ2-5, with 15 bases identical to TRBD2. V shed 5 bases, J shed 9 bases, and the junction held 10 bases outside the gene matches. The CDR3 has 15 amino acids. From germline, CDR1 is DFQATT and CDR2 SNEGSKA (reference sequence). The CDR3 loop is CSAPSGTSGRYSQYF. Here the CDR3 DNA reads TGCAGTGCTCCTTCCGGGACTAGCGGGAGGTATTCCCAGTACTTC.

In this sample, this clonotype turned up a few times. This chain links TRBV2 with TRBJ1-5; maybe TRBD1 (5 bases). Germline values: CDR1 SNHLY, CDR2 FYNNEI. There are 19 residues in the CDR3. With 4 bases removed from V and 1 base from J, the gap between germline ends came to 23 bases. This CDR3 is CASSAPRGSGPGSNQPQHF. The CDR3 nucleotides are TGTGCCAGCAGTGCACCTAGGGGCTCAGGGCCGGGGAGCAATCAGCCCCAGCATTTT. Combining the CDR3 with reference TRBV2 and TRBJ1-5 gives the whole variable domain EPEVTQTPSHQVTQMGQEVILRCVPISNHLYFYWYRQILGQKVEFLVSFYNNEISEKSEIFDDQFSVERPDGSNFTLKIRSTKLEDSAMYFCASSAPRGSGPGSNQPQHFGDGTRLSIL.